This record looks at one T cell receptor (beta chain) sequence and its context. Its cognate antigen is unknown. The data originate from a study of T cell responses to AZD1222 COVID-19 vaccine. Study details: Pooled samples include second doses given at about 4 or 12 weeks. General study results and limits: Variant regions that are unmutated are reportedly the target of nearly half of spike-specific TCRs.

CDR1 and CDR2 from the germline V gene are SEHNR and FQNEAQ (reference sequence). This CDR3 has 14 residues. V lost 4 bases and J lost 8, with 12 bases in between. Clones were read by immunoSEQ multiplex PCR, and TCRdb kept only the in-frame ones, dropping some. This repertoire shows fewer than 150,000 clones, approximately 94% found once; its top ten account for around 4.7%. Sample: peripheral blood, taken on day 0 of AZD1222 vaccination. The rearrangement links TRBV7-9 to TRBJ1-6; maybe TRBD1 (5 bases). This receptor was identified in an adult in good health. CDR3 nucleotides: TGTGCCAGCAGCTCGTTGATACAGGATTCACCCCTCCACTTT. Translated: CASSSLIQDSPLHF.